The rows below give T cell receptor beta chains drawn from one sample of a study of radiation and T cells in renal cell carcinoma. Repertoires were generated with immunoSEQ multiplex PCR, while TCRdb's copy carries only in-frame clones and drops some. The sample includes roughly 61,000 clones, about 74% of them seen just once. The source material was blood, sampled from a patient whose treatment included radiotherapy and nephrectomy. The receptors come from a man aged 55 to 70 with renal cell carcinoma. CDR3s include the opening cysteine and the closing phenylalanine or tryptophan. A D gene is named only where the DNA matches it firmly. Clone size appears in some rows only: once, few, many, or a class for an expanded clone.

D,J,V,size,DNA,CDR3
-,TRBJ2-2,TRBV14,-,TGTGCCAGCAGCCAAGTTTGGGCCACCGGGGAGCTGTTTTTT,CASSQVWATGELFF
TRBD1,TRBJ1-2,TRBV5-1,-,TGCGCCAGCAGTCGGGACAGGGTACCCTATGGCTACACCTTC,CASSRDRVPYGYTF
TRBD2,TRBJ2-5,TRBV7-2,-,TGTGCCAGCAGCTTCGACATTAGCGGGGTTAAGGTGTCCCAGTACTTC,CASSFDISGVKVSQYF
-,TRBJ2-7,TRBV7-9,-,TGTGCCAGCAGCCCCGGGCCCAGCTACGAGCAGTACTTC,CASSPGPSYEQYF
TRBD1,TRBJ1-1,TRBV6-5,-,TGTGCCAGCAGCTGGACAGGGGATACTGAAGCTTTCTTT,CASSWTGDTEAFF
-,TRBJ1-1,TRBV11-3,once,TGTGCCAGCAGCCCGCAGAGGATGAACACTGAAGCTTTCTTT,CASSPQRMNTEAFF
-,TRBJ1-5,TRBV27,-,TGTGCCAGCAGTTTATCGGGGGGTCCCAATCAGCCCCAGCATTTT,CASSLSGGPNQPQHF
-,TRBJ2-2,TRBV6-6,-,TGTGCCAGCAGTTATGCAAGAGGCACCGGGGAGCTGTTTTTT,CASSYARGTGELFF
-,TRBJ2-1,TRBV5-1,-,TGCGCCAGCAGCTTGAACGGGGTGGGCTCCTACAATGAGCAGTTCTTC,CASSLNGVGSYNEQFF
-,TRBJ2-2,TRBV28,-,TGTGCCAGCAGACCAACAGGGAACACCGGGGAGCTGTTTTTT,CASRPTGNTGELFF
-,TRBJ2-2,TRBV30,-,TGTGCCTGGAGCCCGGACAGCACCGGGGAGCTGTTTTTT,CAWSPDSTGELFF
-,TRBJ2-1,TRBV30,-,TGTGCCTGGAGTAGAGGACCGAGCTCCTACAATGAGCAGTTCTTC,CAWSRGPSSYNEQFF
TRBD1,TRBJ2-7,TRBV6-5,-,TGTGCCAGCAGTCGACAGGGAGAGGGGTTTGACGAGCAGTACTTC,CASSRQGEGFDEQYF
TRBD2,TRBJ2-5,TRBV7-9,-,TGTGCCAGCAGTTCGGACGGCCCCGGGAGGAAAGAGACCCAGTACTTC,CASSSDGPGRKETQYF
-,TRBJ1-1,TRBV11-2,-,TGTGCCAGCAGCTTAGGTCAAGGGGGCACTGAAGCTTTCTTT,CASSLGQGGTEAFF
TRBD2,TRBJ2-7,TRBV14,-,TGTGCCAGCAGCCAAGGACTAGCGGGGGGTGCCTACGAGCAGTACTTC,CASSQGLAGGAYEQYF